This T cell receptor (beta chain) was found in a study of human T cells and chemical hapten exposure. Overall study results and limits: Correlating positively with patch test score were the PT1 expanded TCR counts. TCRs above 1 in 1000 frequency stayed constant with DPC sensitization. Versus controls, expanded TCRs had significantly more large CDR3 similarity clusters.

The CDR3 runs 13 residues. Germline CDR1 SGHTA, CDR2 FQGNSA. Trimming shortened V by 5 bases and J by 10 bases, and 12 bases separated the two germline ends. Time point noted: patch test 2, 6 weeks after DPC sensitization. This sample's treatment: therapeutic diphenylcyclopropenone sensitization with weekly scalp DPC. In regard to this clonotype: The antigen is not known.

Individual cDNA molecules received unique molecular identifiers in the library. TCRdb processed the RACE reads anew with MiXCR; each CDR3 protein has one entry. The sample gives more than 75,000 distinct CDR3 sequences, 7.5% to 10% of which show up once; just over 2% is in the top ten. This sequence originates from a middle-aged woman with alopecia areata. Some clones in this sample may be carry-over from other donors' samples. The sequencing here drew on whole blood, taken in connection with sensitization to the hapten diphenylcyclopropenone (DPC). The chain joins TRBV7-2 to TRBJ1-6; D remains ambiguous. CDR3 coding DNA: TGTGCCAGCAGCCCCCGGGTCCGCTCACCCCTCCACTTT. It specifies CASSPRVRSPLHF.